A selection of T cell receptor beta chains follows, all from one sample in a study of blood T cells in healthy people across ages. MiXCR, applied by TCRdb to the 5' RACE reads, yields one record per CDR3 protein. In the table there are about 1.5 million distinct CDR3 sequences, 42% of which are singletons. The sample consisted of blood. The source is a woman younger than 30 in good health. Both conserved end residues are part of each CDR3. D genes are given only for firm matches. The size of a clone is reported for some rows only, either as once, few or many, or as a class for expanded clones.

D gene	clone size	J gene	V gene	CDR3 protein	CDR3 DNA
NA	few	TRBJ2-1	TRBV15	CATSNYNEQFF	TGTGCCACCAGCAACTACAATGAGCAGTTCTTC
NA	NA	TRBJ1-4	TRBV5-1	CASSAGTGEKLFF	TGCGCCAGCAGCGCAGGCACGGGCGAAAAACTGTTTTTT
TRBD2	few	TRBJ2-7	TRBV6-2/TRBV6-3	CASSYTGWTSGSSHEQYF	TGTGCCAGCAGTTACACGGGATGGACTAGCGGGAGTTCCCACGAGCAGTACTTC
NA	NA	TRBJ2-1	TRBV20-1	CSARGGEAYNEQFF	TGCAGTGCTAGAGGAGGGGAGGCCTACAATGAGCAGTTCTTC
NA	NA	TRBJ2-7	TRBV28	CASKDGGTSYEQYF	TGTGCCAGCAAGGACGGAGGGACTTCCTACGAGCAGTACTTC
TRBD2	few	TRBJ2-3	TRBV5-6	CASSLYTSGGASDTQYF	TGTGCCAGCAGCTTGTATACTAGCGGGGGGGCATCAGATACGCAGTATTTT
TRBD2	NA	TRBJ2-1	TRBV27	CAGGGRTSGNNEQFF	TGTGCCGGCGGGGGGCGAACTAGCGGGAACAATGAGCAGTTCTTC
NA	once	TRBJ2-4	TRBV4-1	CASSQESGGEEQYF	TGCGCCAGCAGCCAAGAATCAGGAGGGGAGGAGCAGTACTTC
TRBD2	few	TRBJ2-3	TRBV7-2	CASSAGGSNTDTQYF	TGTGCCAGCAGCGCGGGGGGCTCGAACACAGATACGCAGTATTTT
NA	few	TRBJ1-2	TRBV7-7	CASSLLAPRYGYTF	TGTGCCAGCAGCTTACTGGCCCCGAGATATGGCTACACCTTC
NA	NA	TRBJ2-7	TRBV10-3	CAISGPRSDELSYEQYF	TGTGCCATCAGTGGTCCCAGGAGCGATGAACTCTCCTACGAGCAGTACTTC
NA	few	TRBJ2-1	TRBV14	CASSPAYRAYNEQFF	TGTGCCAGCAGCCCGGCCTATAGGGCCTACAATGAGCAGTTCTTC
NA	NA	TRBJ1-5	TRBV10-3	CAISVDPKERPQHF	TGTGCCATCAGTGTGGATCCGAAAGAACGGCCCCAGCATTTT
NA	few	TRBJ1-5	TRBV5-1	CASSLDGMANQPQHF	TGCGCCAGCAGCTTGGATGGTATGGCGAATCAGCCCCAGCATTTT
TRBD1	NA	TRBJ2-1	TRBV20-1	CSATTGQRYNEQFF	TGCAGTGCTACTACGGGACAGAGGTACAATGAGCAGTTCTTC
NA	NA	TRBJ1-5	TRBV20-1	CSARPVGFNQPQHF	TGCAGTGCTAGACCCGTTGGATTCAATCAGCCCCAGCATTTT
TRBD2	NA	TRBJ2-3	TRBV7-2	CANKRGGHTDTQYF	TGTGCCAACAAGCGGGGGGGCCACACAGATACGCAGTATTTT
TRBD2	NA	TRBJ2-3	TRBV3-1	CASSPPGLAGGTSTDTQYF	TGTGCCAGCAGCCCTCCGGGACTAGCGGGAGGAACTAGCACAGATACGCAGTATTTT
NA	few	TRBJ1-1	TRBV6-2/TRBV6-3	CAAQGRGTEAFF	TGTGCCGCCCAGGGGAGAGGCACTGAAGCTTTCTTT
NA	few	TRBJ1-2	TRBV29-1	CSVTHGRVGGYTF	TGCAGCGTGACCCATGGCAGGGTGGGTGGCTACACCTTC
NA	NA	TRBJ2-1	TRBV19	CASSMGHEQFF	TGTGCCAGTAGTATGGGCCATGAGCAGTTCTTC
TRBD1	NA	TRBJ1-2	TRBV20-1	CSAWTGANYGYTF	TGCAGTGCTTGGACAGGGGCTAACTATGGCTACACCTTC
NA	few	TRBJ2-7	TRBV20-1	CSARDGGSSYEQYF	TGCAGTGCTAGAGATGGGGGGAGCTCCTACGAGCAGTACTTC
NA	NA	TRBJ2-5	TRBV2	CASRVNNHQETQYF	TGTGCCAGCAGGGTAAATAACCACCAAGAGACCCAGTACTTC
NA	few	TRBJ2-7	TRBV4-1	CASSQDWSLSYEQYF	TGCGCCAGCAGCCAAGACTGGTCGCTATCCTACGAGCAGTACTTC
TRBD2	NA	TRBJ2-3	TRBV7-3	CASSMTSGESDTQYF	TGTGCCAGCAGCATGACTAGCGGGGAGTCAGATACGCAGTATTTT
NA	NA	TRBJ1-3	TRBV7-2	CASSPLGAGNTIYF	TGTGCCAGCAGCCCCCTGGGGGCTGGAAACACCATATATTTT
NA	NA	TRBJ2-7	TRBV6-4	CASSLDAGNYNEQYF	TGTGCCAGCAGTCTGGATGCGGGGAACTACAATGAGCAGTACTTC
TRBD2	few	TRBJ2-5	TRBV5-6	CASSIRVSTGGETQYF	TGTGCCAGCAGCATACGGGTCTCTACGGGAGGGGAGACCCAGTACTTC
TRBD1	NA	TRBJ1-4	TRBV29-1	CSARDSSLANEKLFF	TGCAGCGCAAGGGACAGTTCCTTGGCTAATGAAAAACTGTTTTTT
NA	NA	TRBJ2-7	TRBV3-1	CASSQDLRPYEQYF	TGTGCCAGCAGCCAAGATTTACGTCCCTACGAGCAGTACTTC
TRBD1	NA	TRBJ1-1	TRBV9	CASSIQTGPAEAFF	TGTGCCAGCAGCATCCAGACAGGGCCCGCTGAAGCTTTCTTT
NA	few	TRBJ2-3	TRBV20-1	CSAPLVSSTDTQYF	TGCAGTGCTCCCTTAGTTTCTAGCACAGATACGCAGTATTTT
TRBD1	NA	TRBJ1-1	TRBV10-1	CASSESTRGRTNTEAFF	TGCGCCAGCAGTGAGTCGACGAGGGGGCGTACGAATACTGAAGCTTTCTTT
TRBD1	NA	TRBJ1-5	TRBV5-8	CASSLSPHRGLSNQPQHF	TGTGCCAGCAGCTTGAGCCCCCACAGGGGACTAAGCAATCAGCCCCAGCATTTT
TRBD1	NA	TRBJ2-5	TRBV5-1	CASSERDRGQETQYF	TGCGCCAGCAGCGAAAGGGACAGGGGGCAGGAGACCCAGTACTTC
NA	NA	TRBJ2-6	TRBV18	CASSPPAGPRLSSGANVLTF	TGTGCCAGCTCACCACCGGCAGGGCCTCGACTCTCCTCTGGGGCCAACGTCCTGACTTTC
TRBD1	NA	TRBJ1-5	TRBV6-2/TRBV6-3	CASSSRQGTTYQPQHF	TGTGCCAGCAGTTCACGACAGGGCACGACATATCAGCCCCAGCATTTT
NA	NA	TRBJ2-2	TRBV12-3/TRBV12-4	CAILEGANTGELFF	TGTGCCATCCTCGAAGGGGCTAACACCGGGGAGCTGTTTTTT
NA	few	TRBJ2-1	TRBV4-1	CASSQVWLRDHGPYNEQFF	TGCGCCAGCAGCCAAGTGTGGCTGAGGGACCACGGCCCCTACAATGAGCAGTTCTTC
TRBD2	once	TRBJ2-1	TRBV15	CATSRATSGEREQFF	TGTGCCACCAGCAGAGCGACTAGCGGGGAACGGGAGCAGTTCTTC
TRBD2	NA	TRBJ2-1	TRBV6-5	CASTPTSDYNEQFF	TGTGCCAGCACACCCACTAGCGACTACAATGAGCAGTTCTTC
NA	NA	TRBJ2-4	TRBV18	CASSPGLVDIQYF	TGTGCCAGCTCACCGGGGCTAGTAGACATTCAGTACTTC
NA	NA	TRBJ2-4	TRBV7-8	CASSTGGAEAKNIQYF	TGTGCCAGCAGCACGGGGGGCGCTGAGGCCAAAAACATTCAGTACTTC
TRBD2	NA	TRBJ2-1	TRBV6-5	CASAAGGGEQFF	TGTGCCAGCGCGGCGGGGGGCGGTGAGCAGTTCTTC